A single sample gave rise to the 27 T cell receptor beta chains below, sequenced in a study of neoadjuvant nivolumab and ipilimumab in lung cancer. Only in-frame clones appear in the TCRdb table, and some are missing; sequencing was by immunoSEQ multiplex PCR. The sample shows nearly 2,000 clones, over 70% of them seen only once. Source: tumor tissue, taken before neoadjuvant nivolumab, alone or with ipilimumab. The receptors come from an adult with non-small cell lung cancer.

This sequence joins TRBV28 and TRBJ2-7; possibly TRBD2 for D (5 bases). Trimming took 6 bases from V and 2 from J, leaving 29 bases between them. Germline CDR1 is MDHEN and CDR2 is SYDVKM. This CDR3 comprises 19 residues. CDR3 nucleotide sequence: TGTGCCAGCAGCCTAGCAACCCCATCCCCCCCTAGTATTCCCTACGAGCAGTACTTC. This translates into CASSLATPSPPSIPYEQYF.

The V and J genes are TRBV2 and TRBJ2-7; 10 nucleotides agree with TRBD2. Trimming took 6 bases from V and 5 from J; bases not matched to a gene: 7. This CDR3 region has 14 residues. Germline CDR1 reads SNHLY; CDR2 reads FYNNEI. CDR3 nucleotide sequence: TGTGCCAGCAGCGAGCGGGAGGGCCGGGACGAGCAGTACTTC. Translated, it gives CASSEREGRDEQYF.

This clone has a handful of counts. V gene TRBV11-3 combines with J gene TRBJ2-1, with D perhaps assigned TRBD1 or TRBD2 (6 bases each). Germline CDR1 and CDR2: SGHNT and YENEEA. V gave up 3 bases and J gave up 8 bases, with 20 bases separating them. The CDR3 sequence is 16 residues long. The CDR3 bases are TGTGCCAGCAGCTTGAGAGGGGGTAACAGCGGGTATGAGCAGTTCTTC. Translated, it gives CASSLRGGNSGYEQFF.

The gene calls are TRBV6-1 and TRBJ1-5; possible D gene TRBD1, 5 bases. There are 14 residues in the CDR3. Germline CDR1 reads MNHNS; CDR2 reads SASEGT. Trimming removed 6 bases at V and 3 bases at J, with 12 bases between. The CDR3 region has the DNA TGTGCCAGCAGCCTGACAGATTTCAATCAGCCCCAGCATTTT. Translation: CASSLTDFNQPQHF.

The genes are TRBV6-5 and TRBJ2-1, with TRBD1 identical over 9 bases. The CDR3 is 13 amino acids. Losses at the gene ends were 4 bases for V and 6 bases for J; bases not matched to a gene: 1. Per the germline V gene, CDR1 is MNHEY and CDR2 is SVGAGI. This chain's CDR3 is CASSLTGGNEQFF. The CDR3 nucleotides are TGTGCCAGCAGTTTGACAGGGGGCAATGAGCAGTTCTTC.

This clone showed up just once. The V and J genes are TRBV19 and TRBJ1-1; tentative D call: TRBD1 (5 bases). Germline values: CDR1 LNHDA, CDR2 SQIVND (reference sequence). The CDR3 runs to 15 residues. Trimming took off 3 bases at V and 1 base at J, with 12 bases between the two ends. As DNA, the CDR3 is TGTGCCAGTAGTATCCTTGGACACCAGAACACTGAAGCTTTCTTT. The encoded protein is CASSILGHQNTEAFF.

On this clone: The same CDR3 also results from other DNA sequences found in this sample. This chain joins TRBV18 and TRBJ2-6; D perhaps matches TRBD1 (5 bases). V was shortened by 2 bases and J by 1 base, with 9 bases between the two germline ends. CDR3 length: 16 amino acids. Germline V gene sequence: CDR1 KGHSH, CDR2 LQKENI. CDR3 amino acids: CASSPADTSGANVLTF. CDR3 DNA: TGTGCCAGCTCACCAGCGGACACTTCTGGGGCCAACGTCCTGACTTTC.

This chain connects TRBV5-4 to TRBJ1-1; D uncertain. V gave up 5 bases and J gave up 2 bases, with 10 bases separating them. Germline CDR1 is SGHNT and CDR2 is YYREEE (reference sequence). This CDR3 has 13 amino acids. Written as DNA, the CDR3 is TGTGCCAGCAGTCCCGAGGGCAACACTGAAGCTTTCTTT. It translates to CASSPEGNTEAFF. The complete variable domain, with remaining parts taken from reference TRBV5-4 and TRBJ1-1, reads ETGVTQSPTHLIKTRGQQVTLRCSSQSGHNTVSWYQQALGQGPQFIFQYYREEENGRGNFPPRFSGLQFPNYSSELNVNALELDDSALYLCASSPEGNTEAFFGQGTRLTVV.

This chain's CDR3 is CATHRRGTSGSRPAFVLEQYF. CDR3 DNA: TGTGCAACCCACCGGAGGGGGACTAGCGGGAGTCGCCCCGCTTTTGTTTTGGAGCAGTACTTC. J is TRBJ2-7 and V is TRBV12-2; the tabulated D call, TRBD2, remains unverified against the DNA. TRBV12-2 is designated a pseudogene. The CDR3 contains 21 residues.

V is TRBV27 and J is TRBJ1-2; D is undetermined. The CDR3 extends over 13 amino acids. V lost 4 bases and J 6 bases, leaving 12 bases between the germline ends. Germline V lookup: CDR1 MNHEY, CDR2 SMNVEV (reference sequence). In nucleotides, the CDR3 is TGTGCCAGCAGTTCTCCATCATATAATGGCTACACCTTC. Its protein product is CASSSPSYNGYTF.

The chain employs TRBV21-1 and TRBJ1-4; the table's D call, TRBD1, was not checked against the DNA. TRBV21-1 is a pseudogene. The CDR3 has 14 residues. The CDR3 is CASSKDSRDEKLFF. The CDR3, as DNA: TGTGCCAGCAGCAAAGATTCCAGGGATGAAAAACTGTTTTTT.

CDR3 DNA sequence: TGCGCCAGCAGCTTGGGAGGCCGGGGGATCAACGAGCAGTACTTC. As protein: CASSLGGRGINEQYF. The chain uses TRBV5-1 and TRBJ2-5; weak D call: TRBD2 (6 bases). TRBJ2-7 explains the end of the DNA better; the J call may be wrong. The CDR3 is 15 residues long. Germline values: CDR1 SGHRS, CDR2 YFSETQ.

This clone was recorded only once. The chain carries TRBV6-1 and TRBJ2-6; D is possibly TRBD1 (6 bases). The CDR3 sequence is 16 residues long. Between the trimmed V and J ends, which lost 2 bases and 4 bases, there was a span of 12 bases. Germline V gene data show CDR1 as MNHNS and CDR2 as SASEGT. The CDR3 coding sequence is TGTGCCAGCAGTGAACTGACAGGATCCGGGGCCAACGTCCTGACTTTC. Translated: CASSELTGSGANVLTF.

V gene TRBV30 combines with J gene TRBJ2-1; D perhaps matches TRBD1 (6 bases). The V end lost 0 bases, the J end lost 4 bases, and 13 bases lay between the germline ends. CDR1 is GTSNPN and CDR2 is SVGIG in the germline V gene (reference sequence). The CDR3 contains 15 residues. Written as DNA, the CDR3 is TGTGCCTGGAGTGTACTGGCAGGGGAGTACAATGAGCAGTTCTTC. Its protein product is CAWSVLAGEYNEQFF.

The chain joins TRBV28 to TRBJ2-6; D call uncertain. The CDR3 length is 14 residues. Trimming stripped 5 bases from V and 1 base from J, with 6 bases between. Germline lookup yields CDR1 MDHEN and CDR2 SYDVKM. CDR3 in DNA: TGTGCCAGCAGTACGTTGTCTGGGGCCAACGTCCTGACTTTC. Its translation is CASSTLSGANVLTF.

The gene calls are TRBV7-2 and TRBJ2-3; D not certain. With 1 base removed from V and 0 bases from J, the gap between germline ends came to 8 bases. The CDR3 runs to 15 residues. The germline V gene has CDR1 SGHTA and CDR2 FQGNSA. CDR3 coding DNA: TGTGCCAGCAGCTTAGACGGAACTAGCACAGATACGCAGTATTTT. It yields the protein CASSLDGTSTDTQYF.

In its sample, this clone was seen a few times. The CDR3 loop is CAIQGAGEKLFF. In DNA form, the CDR3 reads TGTGCCATCCAGGGGGCGGGTGAAAAACTGTTTTTT. The V and J genes are TRBV11-2 and TRBJ1-4; the match to TRBD1 covers 8 bases. Germline V gene sequence: CDR1 SGHAT, CDR2 FQNNGV. CDR3 size: 12 residues. Germline trimming cut 10 bases from V and 7 bases from J; bases unmatched to any gene: 5. Drawing the rest from reference TRBV11-2 and TRBJ1-4, the complete variable domain is EAGVAQSPRYKIIEKRQSVAFWCNPISGHATLYWYQQILGQGPKLLIQFQNNGVVDDSQLPKDRFSAERLKGVDSTLKIQPAKLEDSAVYLCAIQGAGEKLFFGSGTQLSVL.

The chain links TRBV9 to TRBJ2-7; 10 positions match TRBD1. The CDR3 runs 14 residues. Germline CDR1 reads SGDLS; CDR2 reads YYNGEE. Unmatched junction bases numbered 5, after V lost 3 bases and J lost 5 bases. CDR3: CASSARTGGDEQYF. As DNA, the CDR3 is TGTGCCAGCAGCGCCCGGACAGGGGGTGACGAGCAGTACTTC.

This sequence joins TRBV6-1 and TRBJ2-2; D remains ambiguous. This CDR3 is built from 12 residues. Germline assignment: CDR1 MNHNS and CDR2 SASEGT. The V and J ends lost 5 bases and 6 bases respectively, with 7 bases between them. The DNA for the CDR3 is TGTGCCAGCAGTCTCTTCCCCGGGGAGCTGTTTTTT. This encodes CASSLFPGELFF.

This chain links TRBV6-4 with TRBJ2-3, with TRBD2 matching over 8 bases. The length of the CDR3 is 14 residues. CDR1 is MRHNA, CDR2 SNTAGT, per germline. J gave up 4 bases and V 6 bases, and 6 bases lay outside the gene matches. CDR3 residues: CASSERELADTQYF. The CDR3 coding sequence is TGTGCCAGCAGCGAGCGGGAGCTAGCAGATACGCAGTATTTT.

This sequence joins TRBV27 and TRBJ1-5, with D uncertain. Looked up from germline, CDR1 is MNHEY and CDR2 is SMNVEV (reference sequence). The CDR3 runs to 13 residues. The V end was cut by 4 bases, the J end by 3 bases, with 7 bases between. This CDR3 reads CASSYSVNQPQHF. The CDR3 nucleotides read TGTGCCAGCAGTTACTCGGTCAATCAGCCCCAGCATTTT.

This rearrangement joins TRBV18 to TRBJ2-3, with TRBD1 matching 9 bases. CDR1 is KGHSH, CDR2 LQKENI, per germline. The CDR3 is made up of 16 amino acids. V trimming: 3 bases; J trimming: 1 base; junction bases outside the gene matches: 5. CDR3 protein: CASSPPGQGGTDTQYF. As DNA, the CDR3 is TGTGCCAGCTCACCCCCGGGACAGGGTGGCACAGATACGCAGTATTTT.

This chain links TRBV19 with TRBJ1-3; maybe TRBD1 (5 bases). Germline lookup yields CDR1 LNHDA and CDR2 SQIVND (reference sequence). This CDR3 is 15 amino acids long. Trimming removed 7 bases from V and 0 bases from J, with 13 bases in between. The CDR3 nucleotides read TGTGCCAGTACTCGCACAGGAATCTCTGGAAACACCATATATTTT. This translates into CASTRTGISGNTIYF.

The CDR3 nucleotides are TGTGCCAGCAGTGTACTATCTGGACAGCCCCAGCATTTT. Residues: CASSVLSGQPQHF. V usage is TRBV6-4 and J usage is TRBJ1-5, with D unresolved. V shed 4 bases and J shed 7 bases, with 11 bases lying between them. The CDR3 spans 13 residues. Germline CDR1 reads MRHNA; CDR2 reads SNTAGT.

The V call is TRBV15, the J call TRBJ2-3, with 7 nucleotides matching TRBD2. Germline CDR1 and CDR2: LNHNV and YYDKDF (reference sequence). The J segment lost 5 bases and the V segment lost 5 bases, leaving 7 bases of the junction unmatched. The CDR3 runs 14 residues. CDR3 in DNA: TGTGCCACCAGCGGCGGGAGAGGAGAAGATACGCAGTATTTT. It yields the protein CATSGGRGEDTQYF.

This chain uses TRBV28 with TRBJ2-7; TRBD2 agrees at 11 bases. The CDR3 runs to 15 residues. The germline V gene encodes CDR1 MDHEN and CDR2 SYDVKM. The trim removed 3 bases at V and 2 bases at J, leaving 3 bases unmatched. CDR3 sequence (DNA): TGTGCCAGCAGTTTGGGACTAGCGGAGGCCTACGAGCAGTACTTC. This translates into CASSLGLAEAYEQYF. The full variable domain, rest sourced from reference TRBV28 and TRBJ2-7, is DVKVTQSSRYLVKRTGEKVFLECVQDMDHENMFWYRQDPGLGLRLIYFSYDVKMKEKGDIPEGYSVSREKKERFSLILESASTNQTSMYLCASSLGLAEAYEQYFGPGTRLTVT.

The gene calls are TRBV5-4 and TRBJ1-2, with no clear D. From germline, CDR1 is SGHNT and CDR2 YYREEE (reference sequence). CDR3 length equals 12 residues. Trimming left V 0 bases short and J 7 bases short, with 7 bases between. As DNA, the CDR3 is TGTGCCAGCAGCTTGGGTCCGTCTGGCTACACCTTC. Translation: CASSLGPSGYTF.